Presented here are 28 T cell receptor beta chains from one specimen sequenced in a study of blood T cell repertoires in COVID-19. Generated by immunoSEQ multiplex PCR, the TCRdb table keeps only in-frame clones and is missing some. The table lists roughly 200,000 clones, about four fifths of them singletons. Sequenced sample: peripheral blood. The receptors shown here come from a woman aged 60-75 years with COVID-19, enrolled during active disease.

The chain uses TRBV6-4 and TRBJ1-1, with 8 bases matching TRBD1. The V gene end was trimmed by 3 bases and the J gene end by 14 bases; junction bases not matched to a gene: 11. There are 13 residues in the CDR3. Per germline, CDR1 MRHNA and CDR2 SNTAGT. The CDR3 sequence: CASSEDREGTRFF. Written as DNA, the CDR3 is TGTGCCAGCAGTGAGGACAGGGAGGGTACGAGATTCTTT.

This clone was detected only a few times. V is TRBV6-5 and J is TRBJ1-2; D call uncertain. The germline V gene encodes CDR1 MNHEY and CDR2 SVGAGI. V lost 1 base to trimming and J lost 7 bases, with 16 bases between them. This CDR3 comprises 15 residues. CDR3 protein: CASSYFRAEFLGYTF. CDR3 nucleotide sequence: TGTGCCAGCAGTTACTTCCGAGCGGAATTCCTTGGCTACACCTTC.

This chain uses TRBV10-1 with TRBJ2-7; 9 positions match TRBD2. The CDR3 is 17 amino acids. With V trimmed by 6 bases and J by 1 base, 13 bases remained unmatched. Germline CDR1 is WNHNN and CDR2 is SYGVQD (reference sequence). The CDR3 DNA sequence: TGCGCCAGCAGAGGTCTAGCGGGGCCTTGTCGGTCCTACGAGCAGTACGTC. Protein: CASRGLAGPCRSYEQYV.

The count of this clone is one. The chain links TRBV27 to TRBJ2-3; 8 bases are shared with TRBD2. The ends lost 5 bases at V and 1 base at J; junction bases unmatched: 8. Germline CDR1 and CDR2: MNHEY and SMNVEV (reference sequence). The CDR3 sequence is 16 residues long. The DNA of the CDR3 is TGTGCCAGCAGTGCGTTCGGGCGGGAGGGCACAGATACGCAGTATTTT. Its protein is CASSAFGREGTDTQYF.

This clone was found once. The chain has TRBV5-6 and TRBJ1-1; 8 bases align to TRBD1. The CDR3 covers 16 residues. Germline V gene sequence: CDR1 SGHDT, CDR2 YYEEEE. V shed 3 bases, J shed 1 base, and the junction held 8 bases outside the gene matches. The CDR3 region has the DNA TGTGCCAGCAGCTCACGACAGGGGACGCCGAACACTGAAGCTTTCTTT. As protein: CASSSRQGTPNTEAFF.

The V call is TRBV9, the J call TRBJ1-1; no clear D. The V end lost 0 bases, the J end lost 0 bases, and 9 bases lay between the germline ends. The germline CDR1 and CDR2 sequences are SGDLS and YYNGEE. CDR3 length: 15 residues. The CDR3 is CASSVGQSMNTEAFF. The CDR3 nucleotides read TGTGCCAGCAGCGTAGGGCAGTCCATGAACACTGAAGCTTTCTTT.

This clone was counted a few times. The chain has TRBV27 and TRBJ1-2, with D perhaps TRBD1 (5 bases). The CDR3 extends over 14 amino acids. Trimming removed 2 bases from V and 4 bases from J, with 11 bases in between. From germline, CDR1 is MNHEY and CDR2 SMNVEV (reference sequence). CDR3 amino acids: CASSLSPGFYGYTF. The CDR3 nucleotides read TGTGCCAGCAGTTTAAGTCCAGGGTTCTATGGCTACACCTTC.

CDR3 region: CASSSERITSGFYNEQFF. The CDR3 DNA reads as TGTGCCAGCAGTTCAGAGCGGATAACTAGCGGTTTTTACAATGAGCAGTTCTTC. The J gene is TRBJ2-1, the V gene TRBV6-2 or TRBV6-3; 8 nucleotides agree with TRBD2. CDR3 length: 18 amino acids. J was trimmed by 4 bases and V by 4 bases; bases with no gene match: 15. Germline V CDR1 and CDR2: MNHEY, SVGEGT.

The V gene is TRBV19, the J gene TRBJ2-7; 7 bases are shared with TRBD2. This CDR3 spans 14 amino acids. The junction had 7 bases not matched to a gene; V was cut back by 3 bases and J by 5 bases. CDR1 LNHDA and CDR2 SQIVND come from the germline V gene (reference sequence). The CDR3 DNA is TGTGCCAGTAGTATTACCGGGAGGTCACACGAGCAGTACTTC. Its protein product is CASSITGRSHEQYF.

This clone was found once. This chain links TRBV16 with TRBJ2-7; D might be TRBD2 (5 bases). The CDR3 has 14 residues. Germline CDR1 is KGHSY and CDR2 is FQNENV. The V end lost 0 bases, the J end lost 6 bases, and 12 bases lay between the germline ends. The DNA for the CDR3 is TGTGCCAGCAGCCAATCGTACCGGGATAGCGAGCAGTACTTC. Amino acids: CASSQSYRDSEQYF.

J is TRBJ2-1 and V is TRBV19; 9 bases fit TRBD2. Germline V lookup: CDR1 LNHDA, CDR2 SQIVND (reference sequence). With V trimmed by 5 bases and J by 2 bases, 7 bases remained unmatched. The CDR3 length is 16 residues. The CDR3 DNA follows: TGTGCCAGTAGTCCCCCGGGACTAGCTACCTACAATGAGCAGTTCTTC. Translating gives CASSPPGLATYNEQFF.

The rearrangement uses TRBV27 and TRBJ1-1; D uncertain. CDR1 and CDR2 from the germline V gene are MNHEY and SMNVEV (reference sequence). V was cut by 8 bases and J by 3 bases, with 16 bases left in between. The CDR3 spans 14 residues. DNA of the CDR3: TGTGCCAGCCGGGGTATACAGAGATACACTGAAGCTTTCTTT. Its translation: CASRGIQRYTEAFF.

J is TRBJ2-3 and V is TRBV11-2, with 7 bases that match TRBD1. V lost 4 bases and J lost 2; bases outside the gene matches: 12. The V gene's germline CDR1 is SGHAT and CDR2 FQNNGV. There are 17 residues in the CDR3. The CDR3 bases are TGTGCCAGCAGCTACCGCCCCCGGGACAGCGTCACAGATACGCAGTATTTT. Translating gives CASSYRPRDSVTDTQYF.

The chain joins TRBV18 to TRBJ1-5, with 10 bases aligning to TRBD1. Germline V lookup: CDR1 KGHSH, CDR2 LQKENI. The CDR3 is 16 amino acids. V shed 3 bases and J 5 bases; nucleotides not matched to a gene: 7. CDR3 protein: CASSPGTGAPDQPQHF. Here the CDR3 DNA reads TGTGCCAGCTCACCTGGGACAGGGGCTCCCGATCAGCCCCAGCATTTT.

The CDR3 spells CASSSVPGLAGHSYEQYV. CDR3 coding DNA: TGTGCCAGCAGTTCCGTCCCGGGACTAGCGGGGCACTCCTACGAGCAGTACGTC. The chain employs TRBV28 and TRBJ2-7, with 13 bases fitting TRBD2. Germline CDR1 reads MDHEN; CDR2 reads SYDVKM. V lost 4 bases and J lost 0; bases outside the gene matches: 9. The CDR3 runs 18 residues.

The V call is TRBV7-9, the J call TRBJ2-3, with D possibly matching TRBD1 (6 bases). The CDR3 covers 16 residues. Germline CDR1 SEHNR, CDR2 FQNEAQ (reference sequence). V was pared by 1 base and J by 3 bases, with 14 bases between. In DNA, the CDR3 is TGTGCCAGCAGCTTAGAAAAGGGACAAGGGACAGATACGCAGTATTTT. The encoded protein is CASSLEKGQGTDTQYF.

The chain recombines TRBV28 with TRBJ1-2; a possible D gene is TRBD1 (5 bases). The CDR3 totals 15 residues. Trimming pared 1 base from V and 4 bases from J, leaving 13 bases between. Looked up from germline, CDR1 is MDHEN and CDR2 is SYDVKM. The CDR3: CASSLSPPTAYGYTF. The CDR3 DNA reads TGTGCCAGCAGTTTATCGCCCCCGACAGCCTATGGCTACACCTTC.

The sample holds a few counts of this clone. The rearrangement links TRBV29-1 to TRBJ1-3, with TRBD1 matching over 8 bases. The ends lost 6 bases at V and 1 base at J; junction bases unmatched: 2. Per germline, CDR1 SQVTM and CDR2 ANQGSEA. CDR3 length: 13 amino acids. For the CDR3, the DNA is TGCAGCGTCGGGACAGGATCTGGAAACACCATATATTTT. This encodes CSVGTGSGNTIYF.

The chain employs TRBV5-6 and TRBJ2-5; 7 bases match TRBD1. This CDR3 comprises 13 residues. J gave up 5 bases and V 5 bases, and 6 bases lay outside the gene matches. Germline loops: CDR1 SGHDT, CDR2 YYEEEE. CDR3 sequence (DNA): TGTGCCAGCAGTCCCACAGGGGATGAGACCCAGTACTTC. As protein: CASSPTGDETQYF.

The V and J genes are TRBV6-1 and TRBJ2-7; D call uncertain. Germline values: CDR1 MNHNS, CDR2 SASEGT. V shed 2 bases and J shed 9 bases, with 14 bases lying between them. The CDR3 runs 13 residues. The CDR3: CASSESAAVGQYV. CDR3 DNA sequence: TGTGCCAGCAGTGAATCGGCGGCGGTGGGGCAGTACGTC.

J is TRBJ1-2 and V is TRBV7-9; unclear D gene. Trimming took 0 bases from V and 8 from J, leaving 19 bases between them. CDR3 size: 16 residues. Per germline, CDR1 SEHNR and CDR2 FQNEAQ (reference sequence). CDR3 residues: CASSLAIQEGNSGYTF. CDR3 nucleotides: TGTGCCAGCAGCTTAGCGATCCAAGAGGGAAACAGCGGCTACACCTTC.

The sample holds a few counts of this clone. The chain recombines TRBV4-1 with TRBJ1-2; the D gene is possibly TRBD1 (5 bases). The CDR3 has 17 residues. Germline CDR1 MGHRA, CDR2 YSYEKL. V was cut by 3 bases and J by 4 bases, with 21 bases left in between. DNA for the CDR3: TGCGCCAGCAGCCATTACCGAAGACAAGGGGCCTTCTATGGCTACACCTTC. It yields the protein CASSHYRRQGAFYGYTF.

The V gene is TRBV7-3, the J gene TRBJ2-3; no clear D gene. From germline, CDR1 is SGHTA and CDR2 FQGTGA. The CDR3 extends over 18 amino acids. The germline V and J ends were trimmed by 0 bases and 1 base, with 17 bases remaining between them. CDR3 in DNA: TGTGCCAGCAGCTTAACAGGAGTATCTTCGGTTCGCACAGATACGCAGTATTTT. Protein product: CASSLTGVSSVRTDTQYF.

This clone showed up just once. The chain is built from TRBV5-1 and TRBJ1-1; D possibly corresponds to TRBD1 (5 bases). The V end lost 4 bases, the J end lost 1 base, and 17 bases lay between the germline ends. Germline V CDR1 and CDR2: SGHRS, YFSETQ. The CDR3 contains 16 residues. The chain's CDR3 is CASSKKGEQGNTEAFF. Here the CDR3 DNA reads TGCGCCAGCAGCAAAAAAGGGGAACAAGGGAACACTGAAGCTTTCTTT.

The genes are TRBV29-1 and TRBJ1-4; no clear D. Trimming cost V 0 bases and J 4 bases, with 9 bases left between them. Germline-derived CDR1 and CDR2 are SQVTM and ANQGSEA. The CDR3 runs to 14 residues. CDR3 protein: CSVEDCTLNEKLFF. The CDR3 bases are TGCAGCGTTGAAGATTGTACTCTTAATGAAAAACTGTTTTTT.

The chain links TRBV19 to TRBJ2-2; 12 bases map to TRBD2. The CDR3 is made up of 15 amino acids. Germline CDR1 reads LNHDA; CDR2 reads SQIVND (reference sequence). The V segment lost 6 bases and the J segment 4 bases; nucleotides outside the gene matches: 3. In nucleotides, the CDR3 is TGTGCCAGTAGGCTACTAGCGGGGGGCACCGGGGAGCTGTTTTTT. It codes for CASRLLAGGTGELFF.

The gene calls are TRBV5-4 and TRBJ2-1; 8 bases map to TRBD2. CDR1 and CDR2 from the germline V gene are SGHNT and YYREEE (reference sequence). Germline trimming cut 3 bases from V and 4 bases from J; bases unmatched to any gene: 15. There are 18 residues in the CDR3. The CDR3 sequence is CASSSGATSGSKYNEQFF. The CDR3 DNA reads TGTGCCAGCAGCTCGGGTGCAACTAGCGGATCTAAATACAATGAGCAGTTCTTC.

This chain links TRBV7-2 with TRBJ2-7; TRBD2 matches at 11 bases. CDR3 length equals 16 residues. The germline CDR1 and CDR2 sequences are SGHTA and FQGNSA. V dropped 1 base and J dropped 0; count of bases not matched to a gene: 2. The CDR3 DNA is TGTGCCAGCAGCTTAGGGACTAGCGGGCCCTCCTACGAGCAGTACTTC. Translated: CASSLGTSGPSYEQYF.